This TCR beta chain was observed in a study of blood T cell repertoires in COVID-19. Background on the study: Both acute and convalescent COVID-19 samples were obtained from the United States, Italy and Spain. The cDNA or gDNA used as material had been derived from T cells, B-cell-depleted T cells, or PBMCs.

Enrolled through a virtual design, the participants were between roughly 18 and 100 years of age and came from some 26 US areas. Participant-given clinical history determined each cohort assignment. Measured with immunoSEQ multiplex PCR; TCRdb has only the in-frame clones, and not every one. The repertoire holds under 300,000 clones, with 75% to 90% as singletons. Germline CDR1 is WNHNN and CDR2 is SYGVQD (reference sequence). Trimming left V 4 bases short and J 2 bases short, with 13 bases between. This CDR3 is built from 15 residues. Sequencing was performed on PBMCs or T cells enriched from blood (not recorded which). The V gene is TRBV10-1, the J gene TRBJ2-3, with a weak D call TRBD1 (5 bases). The receptor's source is a woman between 18 and 30 years old who had recovered from COVID-19. CDR3 protein: CASSVGVHPTDTQYF. The CDR3 DNA reads as TGCGCCAGCAGTGTAGGGGTCCACCCCACAGATACGCAGTATTTT.